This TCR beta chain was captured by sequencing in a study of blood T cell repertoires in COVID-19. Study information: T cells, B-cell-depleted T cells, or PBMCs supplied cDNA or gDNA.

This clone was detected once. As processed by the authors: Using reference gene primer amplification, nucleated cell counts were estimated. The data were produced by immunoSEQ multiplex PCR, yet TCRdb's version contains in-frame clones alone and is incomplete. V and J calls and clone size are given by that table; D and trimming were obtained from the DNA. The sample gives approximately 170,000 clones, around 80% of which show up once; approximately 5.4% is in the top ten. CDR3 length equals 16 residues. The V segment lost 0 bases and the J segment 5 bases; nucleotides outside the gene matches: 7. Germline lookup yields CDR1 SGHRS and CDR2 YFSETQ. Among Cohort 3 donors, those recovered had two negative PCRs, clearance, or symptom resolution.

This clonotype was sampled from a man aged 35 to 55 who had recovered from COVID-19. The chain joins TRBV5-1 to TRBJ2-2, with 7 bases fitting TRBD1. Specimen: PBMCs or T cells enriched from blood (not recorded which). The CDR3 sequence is CASSLGQGGKTGELFF. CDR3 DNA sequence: TGCGCCAGCAGCTTGGGACAGGGCGGTAAAACCGGGGAGCTGTTTTTT.